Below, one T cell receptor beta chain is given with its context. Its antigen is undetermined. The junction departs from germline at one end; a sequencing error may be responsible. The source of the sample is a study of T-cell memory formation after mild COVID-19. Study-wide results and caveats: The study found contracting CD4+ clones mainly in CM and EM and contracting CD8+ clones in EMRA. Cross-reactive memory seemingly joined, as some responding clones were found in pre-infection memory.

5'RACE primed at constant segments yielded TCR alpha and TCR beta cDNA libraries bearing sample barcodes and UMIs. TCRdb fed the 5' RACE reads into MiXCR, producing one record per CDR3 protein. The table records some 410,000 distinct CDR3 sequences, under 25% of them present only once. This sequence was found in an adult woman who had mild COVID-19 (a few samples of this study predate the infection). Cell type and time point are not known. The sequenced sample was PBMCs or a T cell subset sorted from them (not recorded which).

The CDR3 nucleotides read TGCAGTGCTAGAGATATCTCCAACGAGCAGTACTTC. Protein product: CSARDISNEQYF. The chain couples TRBV20-1 to TRBJ2-7; unclear D gene. Germline V gene lookup returns CDR1 DFQATT and CDR2 SNEGSKA (reference sequence). The CDR3 has 12 amino acids.